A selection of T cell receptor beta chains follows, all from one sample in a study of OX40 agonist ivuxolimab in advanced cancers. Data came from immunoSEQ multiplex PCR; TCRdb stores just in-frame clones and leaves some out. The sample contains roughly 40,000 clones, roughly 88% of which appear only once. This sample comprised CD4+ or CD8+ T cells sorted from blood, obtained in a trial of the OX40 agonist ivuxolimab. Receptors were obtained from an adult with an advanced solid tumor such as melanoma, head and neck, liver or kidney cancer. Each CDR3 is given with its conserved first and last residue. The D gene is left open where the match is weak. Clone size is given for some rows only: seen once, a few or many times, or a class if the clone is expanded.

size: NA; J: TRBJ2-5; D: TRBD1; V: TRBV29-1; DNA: TGCAGCTTGGGACAGGGGCTCGGGGAGACCCAGTACTTC; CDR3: CSLGQGLGETQYF
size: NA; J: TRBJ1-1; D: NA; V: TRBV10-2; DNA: TGCGCCAGCAGTGAGTCCTCTGTGAACACTGAAGCTTTCTTT; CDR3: CASSESSVNTEAFF
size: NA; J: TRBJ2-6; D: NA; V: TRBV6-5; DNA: TGTGCCAGCAGTTCCGGGGTTTCTGGGGGGGTCCTGACTTTC; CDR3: CASSSGVSGGVLTF
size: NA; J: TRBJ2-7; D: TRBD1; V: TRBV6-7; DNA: TGTGCCAGCAGTGGCAGAGGACAGGTGAACTCCTACGAGCAGTACTTC; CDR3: CASSGRGQVNSYEQYF
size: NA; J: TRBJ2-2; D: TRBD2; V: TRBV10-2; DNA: TGCGCCAGCAGTGCCCCAAGGCTAGCGGGAGGGCCAAACACCGGGGAGCTGTTTTTT; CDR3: CASSAPRLAGGPNTGELFF
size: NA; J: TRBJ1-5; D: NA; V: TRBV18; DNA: TGTGCCAGCTCACCCCTGAAGTCGGACAGGCCCCAGCATTTT; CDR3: CASSPLKSDRPQHF
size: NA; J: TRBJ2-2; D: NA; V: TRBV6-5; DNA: TGTGCCAGCAGTTACATGGGTCGAGGCACCGGGGAGCTGTTTTTT; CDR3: CASSYMGRGTGELFF
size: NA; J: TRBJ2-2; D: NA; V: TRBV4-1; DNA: TGCGCCAGCAGCCTCGTGGCGGCGGGACTCTCCACCGGGGAGCTGTTTTTT; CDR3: CASSLVAAGLSTGELFF
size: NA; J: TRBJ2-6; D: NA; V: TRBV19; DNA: TGTGCCAGTAGCCGGGGGCCAATCTCTGGGGCCAACGTCCTGACTTTC; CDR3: CASSRGPISGANVLTF
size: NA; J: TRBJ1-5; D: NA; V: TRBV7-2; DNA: TGTGCCAGCAGCTTGCAGGGAAATCAGCCCCAGCATTTT; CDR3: CASSLQGNQPQHF
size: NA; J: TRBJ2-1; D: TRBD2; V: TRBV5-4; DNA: TGTGCCAGCAGCTTCTTTGGGACTAGCGGGTGGAACAATGAGCAGTTCTTC; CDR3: CASSFFGTSGWNNEQFF
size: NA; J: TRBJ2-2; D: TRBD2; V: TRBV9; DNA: TGTGCCAGCAACGTAGCAGCGGGAGCCGCCGGGGAGCTGTTTTTT; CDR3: CASNVAAGAAGELFF
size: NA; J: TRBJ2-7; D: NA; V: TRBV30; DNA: TGTGCCTGGAGTGTAGCCCCGGGACCCTACGAGCAGTACTTC; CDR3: CAWSVAPGPYEQYF
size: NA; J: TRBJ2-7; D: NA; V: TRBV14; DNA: TGTGCCAGCAGCCAAGGAGGATTCTCCTACGAGCAGTACTTC; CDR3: CASSQGGFSYEQYF
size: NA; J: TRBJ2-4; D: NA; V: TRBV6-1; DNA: TGTGCCGCCGGGGGCATTCAGTACTTC; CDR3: CAAGGIQYF
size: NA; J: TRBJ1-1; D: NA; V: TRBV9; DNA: TGTGCCAGCAGCGTAACCGTGAACACTGAAGCTTTCTTT; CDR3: CASSVTVNTEAFF
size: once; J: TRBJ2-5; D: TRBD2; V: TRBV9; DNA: TGTGCCAGCAGCGTAGGGGGCGGGAGGACCCAAGAGACCCAGTACTTC; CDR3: CASSVGGGRTQETQYF
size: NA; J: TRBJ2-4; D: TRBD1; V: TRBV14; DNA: TGTGCCAGCAGCGCCTACAGGGGGCTCGCCAAAAACATTCAGTACTTC; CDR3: CASSAYRGLAKNIQYF
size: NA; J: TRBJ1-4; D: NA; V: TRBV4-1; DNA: TGCGCCAGCAGCCAGAACAGGGAGCGAAAACTGTTTTTT; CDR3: CASSQNRERKLFF
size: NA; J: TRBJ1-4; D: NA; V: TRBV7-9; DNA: TGTGCCAGCAGCTCCCCCCTAGAGGGTGAAAAACTGTTTTTT; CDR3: CASSSPLEGEKLFF
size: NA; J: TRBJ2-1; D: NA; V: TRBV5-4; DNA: TGTGCCAGCAGCTTCCCAGAGGAGTACAATGAGCAGTTCTTC; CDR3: CASSFPEEYNEQFF
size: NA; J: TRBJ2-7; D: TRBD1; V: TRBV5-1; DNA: TGCGCCAGCAGCCCCGGGACAGGGGGCTACGAGCAGTACTTC; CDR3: CASSPGTGGYEQYF
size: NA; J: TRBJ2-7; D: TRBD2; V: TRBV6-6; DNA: TGTGCCAGCAGTTACCAAGCGGGAGGGCCCCACGAGCAGTACTTC; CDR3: CASSYQAGGPHEQYF
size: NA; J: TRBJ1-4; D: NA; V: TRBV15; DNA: TGTGCCACCAGCAGGGGGGGAGGTACAACTAATGAAAAACTGTTTTTT; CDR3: CATSRGGGTTNEKLFF
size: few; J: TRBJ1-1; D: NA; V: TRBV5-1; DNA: TGCGCCAGCACTGAGGGTGGCACTGAAGCTTTCTTT; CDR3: CASTEGGTEAFF
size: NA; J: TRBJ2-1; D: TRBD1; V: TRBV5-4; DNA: TGTGCCAGCAGCGAAACTAGGGACAGGGGGAGGGCTGAGCAGTTCTTC; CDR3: CASSETRDRGRAEQFF
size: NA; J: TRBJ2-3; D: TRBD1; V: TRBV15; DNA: TGTGCCACCAGCAGGGAGGGACAGGGGAGCACAGATACGCAGTATTTT; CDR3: CATSREGQGSTDTQYF
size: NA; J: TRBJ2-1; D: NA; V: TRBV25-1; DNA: TGTGCCAGCAGTCCCCGGGCCCCGAATGAGCAGTTCTTC; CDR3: CASSPRAPNEQFF
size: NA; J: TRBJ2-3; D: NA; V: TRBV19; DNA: TGTGCCAGTAGCAATGACGGGGAGTGGACAGATACGCAGTATTTT; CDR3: CASSNDGEWTDTQYF
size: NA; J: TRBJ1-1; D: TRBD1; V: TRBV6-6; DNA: TGTGCCAGCAGAGACAGGGAGGAGGATGAAGCTTTCTTT; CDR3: CASRDREEDEAFF
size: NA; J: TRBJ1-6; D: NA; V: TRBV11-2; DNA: TGTGCCAGCAGCCGGACGGAAAATTCACCCCTCCACTTT; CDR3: CASSRTENSPLHF
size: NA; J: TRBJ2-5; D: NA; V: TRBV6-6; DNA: TGTGCCAGCAGTTTCACAGGGACGGGGGAGCAGTACTTC; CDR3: CASSFTGTGEQYF
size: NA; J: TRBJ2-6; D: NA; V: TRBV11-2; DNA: TGTGCCAGCAGCTTACGAGGACAAGATTTAACGGGGGCCAACGTCCTGACTTTC; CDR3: CASSLRGQDLTGANVLTF
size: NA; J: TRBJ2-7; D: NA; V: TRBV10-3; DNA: TGTGCCATCAGTGATTCCGGGACCTTCTACGAGCAGTACTTC; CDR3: CAISDSGTFYEQYF
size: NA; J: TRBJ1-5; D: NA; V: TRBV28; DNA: TGTGCCAGCAGCTCAGAGGGGAATAGCAATCAGCCCCAGCATTTT; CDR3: CASSSEGNSNQPQHF
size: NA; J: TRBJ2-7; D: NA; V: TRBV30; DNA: TGTGCCTGGAGTCGGCCGGGGAGCTCCTACGAGCAGTACTTC; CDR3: CAWSRPGSSYEQYF
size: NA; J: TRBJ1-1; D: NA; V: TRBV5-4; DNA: TGTGCCAGCAGCCTCGGGGCCATGAACACTGAAGCTTTCTTT; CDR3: CASSLGAMNTEAFF
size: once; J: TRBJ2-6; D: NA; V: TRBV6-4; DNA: TGTGCCAGCAGTCCAAGGGCTTCTGGGGCCAACGTCCTGACTTTC; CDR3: CASSPRASGANVLTF
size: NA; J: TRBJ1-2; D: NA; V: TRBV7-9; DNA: TGTGCCAGCAGCTTACTCACAGCCCAAAGGGGCTACACCTTC; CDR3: CASSLLTAQRGYTF
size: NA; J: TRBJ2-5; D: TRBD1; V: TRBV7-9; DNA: TGTGCCAGCAGCACCCGGACAGGGGGAAAGACCCAGTACTTC; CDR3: CASSTRTGGKTQYF